A selection of T cell receptor beta chains follows, all from one sample in a study of blood T cell repertoires in COVID-19. Here immunoSEQ multiplex PCR was the method, and the copy in TCRdb shows in-frame clones only, minus some. This table has 400,000 to 450,000 clones, 90% appearing once. The material sequenced was PBMCs or T cells enriched from blood (not recorded which). The receptors come from a man aged 18 to 30 who had recovered from COVID-19. Both conserved end residues are trimmed from each CDR3.

V gene	J gene	CDR3 protein
TRBV28	TRBJ1-2	ASSLEAAFYGYT
TRBV5-5	TRBJ2-7	ASSPGTGLVYEQY
TRBV6-2/TRBV6-3	TRBJ1-5	ASSPSGQDPGVVPWGNQPQH
TRBV13	TRBJ1-1	ASSLISSGEPEAF
TRBV24-1	TRBJ1-2	ATSDSVGAGGYT
TRBV28	TRBJ2-5	ASSPRTVQETQY
TRBV28	TRBJ2-7	ASSYPDTYEQY
TRBV7-3	TRBJ2-2	ASSQAQDTGELF
TRBV30	TRBJ2-3	AWSVSLAGGPDTQY
TRBV27	TRBJ2-7	ASSLNRVEQY
TRBV27	TRBJ1-4	ASSLWGQVNEKLF
TRBV11-3	TRBJ2-5	ASSLDKRGGPETQY
TRBV18	TRBJ2-5	ASSLLPGDQETQY
TRBV2	TRBJ2-7	ASSEARRKPSYEQY
TRBV7-3	TRBJ2-2	ASSSYTGELF
TRBV28	TRBJ1-2	ASTFPGGGYT
TRBV27	TRBJ1-2	ASSLSTPRTDRRYGYT
TRBV24-1	TRBJ1-5	ATSDPRQGQGQPQH
TRBV7-8	TRBJ1-5	ASSPEWSNQPQH
TRBV27	TRBJ1-5	ASRAGGPTVSGNQPQH
TRBV11-3	TRBJ1-1	ASKLSGGVYEAF
TRBV24-1	TRBJ1-3	ATSDPQSSGNTIY
TRBV11-2	TRBJ2-3	ASSLGLAGAMDTQY
TRBV7-8	TRBJ2-3	ASSFDRGPSDTQY
TRBV5-8	TRBJ1-6	ASSFPQALGSPLH
TRBV11-2	TRBJ1-1	ASSLAGRVAF
TRBV2	TRBJ2-1	AIRRGTGGTNEQF
TRBV2	TRBJ2-3	ASSEGDMSVDTQY
TRBV4-1	TRBJ1-4	ASSQGQGRTNEKLF
TRBV2	TRBJ1-1	ASRVRGNTEAF
TRBV28	TRBJ1-3	ASSLRQGASSGNTIY
TRBV3-1/TRBV3-2	TRBJ2-7	ASSHGWREQY
TRBV7-8	TRBJ2-5	ASSLGTNQETQY
TRBV5-1	TRBJ2-1	ASSLGAGAHNEQF
TRBV3-1/TRBV3-2	TRBJ1-2	ASSHTGAASHT
TRBV29-1	TRBJ1-2	SGQGGDGYT
TRBV10-3	TRBJ2-7	AISEGLQNTYEQY
TRBV7-2	TRBJ1-2	ASSLAQTGPYGYT
TRBV18	TRBJ2-5	ASSRTSGKETQY
TRBV11-2	TRBJ1-2	ASSLASGYT
TRBV13	TRBJ1-4	ASSSGQGTEKLF
TRBV9	TRBJ1-1	ASSPNRAYTEAF
TRBV7-3	TRBJ2-7	ASSFGLQQSYEQY
TRBV6-5	TRBJ1-6	ASGGGVRGNSPLH
TRBV7-3	TRBJ2-1	ASSPSHGNQNEQF
TRBV15	TRBJ2-2	ATSRDWTANTGELF
TRBV14	TRBJ1-2	ASSHLQGVEGYT
TRBV18	TRBJ1-1	ASSPPGGNTEAF